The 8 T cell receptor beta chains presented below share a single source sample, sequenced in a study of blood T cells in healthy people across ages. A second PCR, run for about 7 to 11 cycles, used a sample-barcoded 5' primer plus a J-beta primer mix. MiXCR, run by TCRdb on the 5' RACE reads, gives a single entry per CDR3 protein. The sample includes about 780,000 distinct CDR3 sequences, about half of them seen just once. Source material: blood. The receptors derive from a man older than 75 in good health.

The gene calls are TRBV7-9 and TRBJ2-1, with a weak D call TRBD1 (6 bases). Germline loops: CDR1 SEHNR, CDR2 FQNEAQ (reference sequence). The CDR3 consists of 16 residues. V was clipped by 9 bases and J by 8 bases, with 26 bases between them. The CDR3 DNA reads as TGTGCCAGTAGCCACGTGTGGGACCCTCAGGGGCATGAGCAGTTCTTC. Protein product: CASSHVWDPQGHEQFF. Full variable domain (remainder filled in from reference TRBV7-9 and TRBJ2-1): DTGVSQNPRHKITKRGQNVTFRCDPISEHNRLYWYRQTLGQGPEFLTYFQNEAQLEKSRLLSDRFSAERPKGSFSTLEIQRTEQGDSAMYLCASSHVWDPQGHEQFFGPGTRLTVL.

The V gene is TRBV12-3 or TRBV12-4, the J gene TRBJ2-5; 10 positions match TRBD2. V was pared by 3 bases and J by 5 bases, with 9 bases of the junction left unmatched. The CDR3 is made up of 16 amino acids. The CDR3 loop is CASSFQSSGSGETQYF. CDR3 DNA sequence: TGTGCCAGCAGTTTTCAGTCTAGCGGGAGCGGGGAGACCCAGTACTTC.

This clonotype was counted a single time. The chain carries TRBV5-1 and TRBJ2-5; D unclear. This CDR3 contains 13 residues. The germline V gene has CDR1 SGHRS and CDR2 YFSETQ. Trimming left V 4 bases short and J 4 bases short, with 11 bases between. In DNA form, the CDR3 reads TGCGCCAGCAGCGCCACCCTATTAGAGACCCAGTACTTC. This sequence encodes CASSATLLETQYF. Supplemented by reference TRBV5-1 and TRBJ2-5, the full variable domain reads KAGVTQTPRYLIKTRGQQVTLSCSPISGHRSVSWYQQTPGQGLQFLFEYFSETQRNKGNFPGRFSGRQFSNSRSEMNVSTLELGDSALYLCASSATLLETQYFGPGTRLLVL.

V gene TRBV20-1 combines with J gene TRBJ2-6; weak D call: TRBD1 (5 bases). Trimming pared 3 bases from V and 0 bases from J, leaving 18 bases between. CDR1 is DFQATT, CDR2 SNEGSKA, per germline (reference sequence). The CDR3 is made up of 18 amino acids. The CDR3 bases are TGCAGTGCTAGGCCCCCAGGGTCAAGGGACTCTGGGGCCAACGTCCTGACTTTC. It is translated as CSARPPGSRDSGANVLTF.

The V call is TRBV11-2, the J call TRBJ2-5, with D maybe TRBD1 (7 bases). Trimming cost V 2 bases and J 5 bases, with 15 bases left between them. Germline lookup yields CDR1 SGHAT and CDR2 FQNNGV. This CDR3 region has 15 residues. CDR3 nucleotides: TGTGCCAGCAGCTTAAGCCTACAGGGGAGGGAGACCCAGTACTTC. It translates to CASSLSLQGRETQYF.

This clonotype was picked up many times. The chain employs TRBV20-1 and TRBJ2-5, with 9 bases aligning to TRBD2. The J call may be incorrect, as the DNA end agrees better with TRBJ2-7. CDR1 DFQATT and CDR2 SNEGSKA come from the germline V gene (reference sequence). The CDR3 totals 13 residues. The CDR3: CSARELAGHEQYF. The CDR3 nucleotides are TGCAGTGCTAGAGAACTAGCGGGCCACGAGCAGTACTTC.

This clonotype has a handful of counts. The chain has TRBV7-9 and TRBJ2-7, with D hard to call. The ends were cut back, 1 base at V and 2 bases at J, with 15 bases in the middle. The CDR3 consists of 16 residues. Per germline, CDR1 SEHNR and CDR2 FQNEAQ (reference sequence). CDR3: CASSLVGGTRPYEQYF. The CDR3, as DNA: TGTGCCAGCAGCTTAGTCGGCGGTACGAGACCCTACGAGCAGTACTTC. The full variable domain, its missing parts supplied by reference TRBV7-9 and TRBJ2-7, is DTGVSQNPRHKITKRGQNVTFRCDPISEHNRLYWYRQTLGQGPEFLTYFQNEAQLEKSRLLSDRFSAERPKGSFSTLEIQRTEQGDSAMYLCASSLVGGTRPYEQYFGPGTRLTVT.

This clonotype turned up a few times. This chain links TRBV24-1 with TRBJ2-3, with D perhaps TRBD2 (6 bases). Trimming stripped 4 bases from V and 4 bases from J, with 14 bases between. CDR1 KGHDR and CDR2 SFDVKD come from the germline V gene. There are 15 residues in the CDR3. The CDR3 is CATSETGAGPDTQYF. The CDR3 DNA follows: TGTGCCACCAGTGAAACGGGAGCTGGACCAGATACGCAGTATTTT.